This T cell receptor (beta chain) was observed in a study of cytomegalovirus exposure and HLA in healthy donors. Looking at the study overall: The Caucasian-associated ancestry cluster held around four fifths of roughly 400 genotyped donors.

With 60 Vbeta and 13 Jbeta primers, the PCR was carried out. The data were produced by immunoSEQ multiplex PCR, yet TCRdb's version contains in-frame clones alone and is incomplete. The sample contains approximately 200,000 clones, about three quarters of which appear only once. This clone was observed a few times. The target antigen is unknown. The study, taken as a whole, reports: Published work reported that the classifier diagnosed cytomegalovirus status with high specificity and sensitivity. In an earlier analysis, in roughly 600 donors, most V segments appeared productive either ~87% or ~30% of the time. A few of the chains that were CMV-associated were confirmed in vitro to be specific for CMV antigens.

After removal of 4 bases from V and 6 bases from J, the junction contained 16 bases not matched to a gene. From germline, CDR1 is SGHRS and CDR2 YFSETQ. The CDR3 totals 17 residues. The material sequenced was PBMCs. The V and J genes are TRBV5-1 and TRBJ2-3, with 8 bases aligning to TRBD2. The TCR originated in a middle-aged man in good health and CMV-seronegative. The CDR3 DNA reads TGCGCCAGCAGCCAAAACCCACCGTCTAGCGGGTCCGATACGCAGTATTTT. Its translation is CASSQNPPSSGSDTQYF.